One sample yielded the 11 T cell receptor beta chains listed below, sequenced in a study of shared clonotypes between healthy human individuals. Produced via immunoSEQ multiplex PCR; TCRdb's table is partial and in-frame only. The table records roughly 2.6 million clones, approximately 92% of them present only once. Source material: naive CD4+ T cells sorted from blood. The sample's subset: CD45RA+ positively selected. All receptors come from a man aged 18-30 years in good health.

The chain couples TRBV6-5 to TRBJ2-1; 8 positions match TRBD2. V was pared by 7 bases and J by 10 bases, with 12 bases of the junction left unmatched. The CDR3 is made up of 14 amino acids. The V gene's germline CDR1 is MNHEY and CDR2 SVGAGI. CDR3 residues: CASTRGGGQQEQFF. In nucleotides, the CDR3 is TGTGCCAGCACGCGTGGCGGGGGGCAACAGGAGCAGTTCTTC.

As for this clone: Other DNA sequences in this sample translate to the same CDR3. V usage is TRBV2 and J usage is TRBJ2-1; 9 bases are a match to TRBD2. Germline lookup yields CDR1 SNHLY and CDR2 FYNNEI. V was clipped by 6 bases and J by 1 base; unmatched bases: 4. The CDR3 covers 15 residues. The CDR3, as DNA: TGTGCCAGCAGGGGGACTAGCCTTTCCTACAATGAGCAGTTCTTC. Protein product: CASRGTSLSYNEQFF.

The chain couples TRBV18 to TRBJ1-1, with 8 bases aligning to TRBD1. The CDR3 consists of 15 residues. V lost 3 bases to trimming and J lost 3 bases; unmatched junction nucleotides: 6. CDR1 is KGHSH, CDR2 LQKENI, per germline. In nucleotides, the CDR3 is TGTGCCAGCTCACCGGCTCAGGGGGCAGACACTGAAGCTTTCTTT. This codes for CASSPAQGADTEAFF.

The rearrangement joins TRBV6-5 to TRBJ2-1; 7 bases map to TRBD2. With 1 base clipped from V and 5 bases from J, the junction kept 5 bases outside the gene matches. Germline V CDR1 and CDR2: MNHEY, SVGAGI. The CDR3 length is 15 residues. CDR3 protein: CASSYYGRSHNEQFF. In nucleotides, the CDR3 is TGTGCCAGCAGTTACTACGGGAGGAGCCACAATGAGCAGTTCTTC.

The V gene is TRBV18, the J gene TRBJ2-2; no definite D call. This CDR3 spans 14 amino acids. From germline, CDR1 is KGHSH and CDR2 LQKENI. The V end was cut by 3 bases, the J end by 7 bases, with 12 bases between. This CDR3 is CASSPFAEIGELFF. In DNA form, the CDR3 reads TGTGCCAGCTCACCGTTTGCGGAAATCGGGGAGCTGTTTTTT.

The chain links TRBV6-5 to TRBJ1-6; perhaps TRBD1 as D (6 bases). Per germline, CDR1 MNHEY and CDR2 SVGAGI. The V end was cut by 4 bases, the J end by 5 bases, with 9 bases between. The CDR3 length is 14 residues. CDR3 sequence: CASSSGHNNSPLHF. Written as DNA, the CDR3 is TGTGCCAGCAGTTCGGGACACAATAATTCACCCCTCCACTTT.

This chain uses TRBV29-1 with TRBJ2-7; 8 positions agree with TRBD2. The CDR3 length is 14 residues. V was pared by 6 bases and J by 2 bases, with 9 bases of the junction left unmatched. Germline V gene sequence: CDR1 SQVTM, CDR2 ANQGSEA. CDR3 sequence: CSVHSGMGTYEQYF. The CDR3 region has the DNA TGCAGCGTACATAGCGGGATGGGGACCTACGAGCAGTACTTC.

The J gene is TRBJ1-6, the V gene TRBV4-1; a weak D match, TRBD1 (5 bases). The ends were cut back, 4 bases at V and 7 bases at J, with 8 bases in the middle. The CDR3 loop spans 13 amino acids. Germline assignment: CDR1 MGHRA and CDR2 YSYEKL. As DNA, the CDR3 is TGCGCCAGCAGCCCAGGGTTGAATTCACCCCTCCACTTT. Residues: CASSPGLNSPLHF.

This chain joins TRBV27 and TRBJ1-5; D is unresolved. Germline CDR1 is MNHEY and CDR2 is SMNVEV (reference sequence). This CDR3 contains 16 residues. V was shortened by 2 bases and J by 1 base, with 12 bases between the two germline ends. The CDR3 sequence is CASSLRAERSNQPQHF. In nucleotides, the CDR3 is TGTGCCAGCAGTTTAAGGGCCGAAAGGAGCAATCAGCCCCAGCATTTT.

This clone came up once. V and J are TRBV5-4 and TRBJ2-1, with D uncertain. Germline V lookup: CDR1 SGHNT, CDR2 YYREEE (reference sequence). V was clipped by 0 bases and J by 6 bases, with 13 bases between them. The CDR3 runs 15 residues. DNA of the CDR3: TGTGCCAGCAGCTTGGTCTTTGGTAGTAGCAATGAGCAGTTCTTC. This encodes CASSLVFGSSNEQFF.

In its sample, this clone was seen a few times. V usage is TRBV5-4 and J usage is TRBJ1-1, with 7 nucleotides matching TRBD1. Germline trimming cut 2 bases from V and 3 bases from J; bases unmatched to any gene: 4. This CDR3 has 14 residues. Germline V gene sequence: CDR1 SGHNT, CDR2 YYREEE (reference sequence). The CDR3 DNA reads as TGTGCCAGCAGCTTACAGGGGAGGGACACTGAAGCTTTCTTT. Translated: CASSLQGRDTEAFF.